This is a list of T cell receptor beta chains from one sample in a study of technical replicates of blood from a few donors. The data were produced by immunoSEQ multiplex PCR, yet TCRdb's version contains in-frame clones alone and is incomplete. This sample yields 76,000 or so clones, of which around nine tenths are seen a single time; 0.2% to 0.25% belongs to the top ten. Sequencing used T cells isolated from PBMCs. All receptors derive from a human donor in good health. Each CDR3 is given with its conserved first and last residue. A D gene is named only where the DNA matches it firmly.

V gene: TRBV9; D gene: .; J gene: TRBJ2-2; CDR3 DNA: TGTGCCAGCAGCGGGCCGACAGCGAACACCGGGGAGCTGTTTTTT; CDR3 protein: CASSGPTANTGELFF
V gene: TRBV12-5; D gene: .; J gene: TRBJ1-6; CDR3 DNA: TGTGCTAGTGGTTTGTTCCCAGGGGCCCGGAATTCACCCCTCCACTTT; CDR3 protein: CASGLFPGARNSPLHF
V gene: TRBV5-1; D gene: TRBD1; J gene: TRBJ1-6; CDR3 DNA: TGCGCCAGCAGCTTGGAGGCGATGACAGGGGAGGTTAATTCACCCCTCCACTTT; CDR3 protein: CASSLEAMTGEVNSPLHF
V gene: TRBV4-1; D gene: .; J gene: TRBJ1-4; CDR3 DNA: TGCGCCAGCAGCCAAGATATGACAGCAAAGGGACTGTTTTTT; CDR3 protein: CASSQDMTAKGLFF
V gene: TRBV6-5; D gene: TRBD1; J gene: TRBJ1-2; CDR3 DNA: TGTGCCAGCAGTAGACAGGGGGAAATCTATGGCTACACCTTC; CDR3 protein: CASSRQGEIYGYTF
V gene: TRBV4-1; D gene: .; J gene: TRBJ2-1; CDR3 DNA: TGCGCCAGCAGCCAAGAGCGCGCAGGGCCCTGGTTCTTC; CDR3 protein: CASSQERAGPWFF
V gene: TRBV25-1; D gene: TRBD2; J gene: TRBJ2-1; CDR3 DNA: TGTGCCAGCAGTGTGTTCGGGGGGGAGGGCAATGAGCAGTTCTTC; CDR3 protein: CASSVFGGEGNEQFF
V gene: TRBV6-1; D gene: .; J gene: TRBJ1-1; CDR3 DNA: TGTGCCAGCACGGACTTTTTGAACACTGAAGCTTTCTTT; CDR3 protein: CASTDFLNTEAFF
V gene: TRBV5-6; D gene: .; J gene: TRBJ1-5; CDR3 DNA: TGTGCCAGCAGCGTCCGGGACTGGGACCAGCCCCAGCATTTT; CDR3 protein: CASSVRDWDQPQHF
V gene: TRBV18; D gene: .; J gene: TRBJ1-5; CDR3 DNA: TGTGCCAGCTCATGGGAGATCAATCAGCCCCAGCATTTT; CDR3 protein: CASSWEINQPQHF
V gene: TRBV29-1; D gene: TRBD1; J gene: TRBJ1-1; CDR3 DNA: TGCAGCGCCCGGGACAGGGCCCTTTTGGGGGACACTGAAGCTTTCTTT; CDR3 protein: CSARDRALLGDTEAFF
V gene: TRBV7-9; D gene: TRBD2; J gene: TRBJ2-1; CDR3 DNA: TGTGCCAGCAGCTTAGGGGCTCTAGCGGGTCGGTATGAGCAGTTCTTC; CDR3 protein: CASSLGALAGRYEQFF
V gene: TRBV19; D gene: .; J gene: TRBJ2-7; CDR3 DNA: TGTGCCAGTAAAAGCGAACACTCCTACGAGCAGTACTTC; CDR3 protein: CASKSEHSYEQYF
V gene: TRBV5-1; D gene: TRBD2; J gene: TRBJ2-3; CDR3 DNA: TGCGCCAGCAGCTTGGGGCGGGGGGGCGCAGATACGCAGTATTTT; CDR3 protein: CASSLGRGGADTQYF
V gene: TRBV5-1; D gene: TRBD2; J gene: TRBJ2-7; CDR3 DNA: TGCGCCAGCAGCTTAGCGGGACTCCACGAGCAGTACTTC; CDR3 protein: CASSLAGLHEQYF
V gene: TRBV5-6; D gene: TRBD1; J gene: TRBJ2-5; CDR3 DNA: TGTGCCAGCAGGGACAGGGTCCGGGAGACCCAGTACTTC; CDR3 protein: CASRDRVRETQYF
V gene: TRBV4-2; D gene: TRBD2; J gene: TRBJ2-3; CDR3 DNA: TGTGCCAGCAGCGTCGAGGGACTAGCGGGGGGGCTACCAGATACGCAGTATTTT; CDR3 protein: CASSVEGLAGGLPDTQYF